The 9 T cell receptor beta chains in this list originate from one sample, sequenced in a study of T cell responses to AZD1222 COVID-19 vaccine. TCRdb's copy holds only in-frame clones and misses some; the assay was immunoSEQ multiplex PCR. The sample holds 100,000 to 150,000 clones, 65% to 90% seen once. Sequenced material: peripheral blood, taken on day 0 of AZD1222 vaccination. All receptors derive from an adult in good health.

This chain links TRBV6-5 with TRBJ1-6, with D possibly being TRBD1 (5 bases). V was shortened by 6 bases and J by 5 bases, with 14 bases between the two germline ends. The CDR3 is 15 residues long. Looked up from germline, CDR1 is MNHEY and CDR2 is SVGAGI. The CDR3 sequence is CASSPIDSNNSPLHF. CDR3 bases: TGTGCCAGCAGCCCAATCGACAGTAATAATTCACCCCTCCACTTT.

The J gene is TRBJ2-3, the V gene TRBV6-5; D is unresolved. The CDR3 loop spans 16 amino acids. Trimming stripped 2 bases from V and 0 bases from J, with 12 bases between. Germline V gene sequence: CDR1 MNHEY, CDR2 SVGAGI. This chain's CDR3 is CASSYERVSSTDTQYF. The CDR3 DNA sequence: TGTGCCAGCAGTTACGAACGGGTGTCTAGCACAGATACGCAGTATTTT.

Here the CDR3 DNA reads TGTGCCAGCAGCCGTTACGGCCAGGAAGCTTTCTTT. This sequence encodes CASSRYGQEAFF. This chain links TRBV7-8 with TRBJ1-1; D remains unclear. The length of the CDR3 is 12 residues. The V gene's germline CDR1 is SGHVS and CDR2 FQNEAQ. The V end was cut by 5 bases, the J end by 8 bases, with 12 bases between.

The V call is TRBV3-1 (or the pseudogene TRBV3-2), the J call TRBJ1-1; D might be TRBD1 (5 bases). Germline V gene lookup returns CDR1 LGHDT and CDR2 YNNKEL (reference sequence). The V gene lost 4 bases and the J gene lost 4 bases, with 10 bases spanning the gap. This CDR3 contains 13 residues. CDR3 loop: CASSPGEGTEAFF. CDR3 in DNA: TGTGCCAGCAGCCCGGGGGAGGGCACTGAAGCTTTCTTT.

The chain recombines TRBV10-1 with TRBJ2-1; maybe TRBD1 (8 bases). Trimming removed 6 bases from V and 9 bases from J, with 15 bases in between. Germline-derived CDR1 and CDR2 are WNHNN and SYGVQD (reference sequence). The CDR3 is made up of 13 amino acids. In nucleotides, the CDR3 is TGCGCCAGCAGGAAAAGCGGGACAGGTGAGCAGTTCTTC. It is translated as CASRKSGTGEQFF.

The chain has TRBV7-2 and TRBJ2-7; 9 bases fit TRBD1. The J segment lost 0 bases and the V segment lost 5 bases, leaving 8 bases of the junction unmatched. The CDR3 is 16 residues long. Germline CDR1 SGHTA, CDR2 FQGNSA. The CDR3 loop is CASSAPDRGNSYEQYF. CDR3 DNA: TGTGCCAGCAGCGCCCCGGACAGGGGAAACTCCTACGAGCAGTACTTC. The full variable domain, with the rest looked up from reference TRBV7-2 and TRBJ2-7, is GAGVSQSPSNKVTEKGKDVELRCDPISGHTALYWYRQSLGQGLEFLIYFQGNSAPDKSGLPSDRFSAERTGGSVSTLTIQRTQQEDSAVYLCASSAPDRGNSYEQYFGPGTRLTVT.

A few counts support this clone. The gene calls are TRBV3-1 (or the pseudogene TRBV3-2) and TRBJ2-3, with TRBD2 matching 12 bases. The CDR3 loop spans 20 amino acids. Germline V gene sequence: CDR1 LGHDT, CDR2 YNNKEL (reference sequence). J gave up 1 base and V 1 base, and 12 bases lay outside the gene matches. CDR3 nucleotides: TGTGCCAGCAGCCAAGCCCGCGGGCTAGCGGGAGGGCCGTGCACAGATACGCAGTATTTT. The encoded protein is CASSQARGLAGGPCTDTQYF.

The chain employs TRBV3-1 (or the pseudogene TRBV3-2) and TRBJ1-1; possibly TRBD1 for D (6 bases). This CDR3 has 14 amino acids. CDR1 is LGHDT, CDR2 YNNKEL, per germline (reference sequence). Trimming removed 3 bases from V and 1 base from J, with 9 bases in between. The CDR3 nucleotides read TGTGCCAGCAGCCAGGGGACACAGAACACTGAAGCTTTCTTT. It is translated as CASSQGTQNTEAFF.

This sequence joins TRBV7-2 and TRBJ2-5; D remains ambiguous. Germline values: CDR1 SGHTA, CDR2 FQGNSA. CDR3 length equals 12 residues. V was trimmed by 4 bases and J by 9 bases, leaving 12 bases between them. CDR3 sequence (DNA): TGTGCCAGCAGCTCCCTCCAAGGCTCCCAGTACTTC. Translation gives CASSSLQGSQYF. The whole variable domain, filled in from reference TRBV7-2 and TRBJ2-5, reads GAGVSQSPSNKVTEKGKDVELRCDPISGHTALYWYRQSLGQGLEFLIYFQGNSAPDKSGLPSDRFSAERTGGSVSTLTIQRTQQEDSAVYLCASSSLQGSQYFGPGTRLLVL.